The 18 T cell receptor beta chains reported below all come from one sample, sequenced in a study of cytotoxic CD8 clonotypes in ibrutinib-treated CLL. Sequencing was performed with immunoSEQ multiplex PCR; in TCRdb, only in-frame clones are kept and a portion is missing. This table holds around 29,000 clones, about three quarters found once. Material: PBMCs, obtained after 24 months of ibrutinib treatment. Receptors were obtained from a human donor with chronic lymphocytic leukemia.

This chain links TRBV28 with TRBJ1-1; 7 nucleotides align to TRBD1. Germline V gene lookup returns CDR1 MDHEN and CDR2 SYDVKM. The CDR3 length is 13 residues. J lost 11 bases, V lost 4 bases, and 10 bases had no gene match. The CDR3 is CASSSLQGGRAFF. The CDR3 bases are TGTGCCAGCAGTTCCCTCCAGGGGGGGAGGGCTTTCTTT. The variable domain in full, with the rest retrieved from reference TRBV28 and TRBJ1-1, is DVKVTQSSRYLVKRTGEKVFLECVQDMDHENMFWYRQDPGLGLRLIYFSYDVKMKEKGDIPEGYSVSREKKERFSLILESASTNQTSMYLCASSSLQGGRAFFGQGTRLTVV.

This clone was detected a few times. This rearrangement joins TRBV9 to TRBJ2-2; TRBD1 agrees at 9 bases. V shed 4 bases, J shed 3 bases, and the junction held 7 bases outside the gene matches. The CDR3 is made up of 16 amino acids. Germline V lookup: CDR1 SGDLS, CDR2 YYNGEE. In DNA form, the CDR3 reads TGTGCCAGCAGCCCCCCGGGGACAGGGTACACCGGGGAGCTGTTTTTT. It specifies CASSPPGTGYTGELFF.

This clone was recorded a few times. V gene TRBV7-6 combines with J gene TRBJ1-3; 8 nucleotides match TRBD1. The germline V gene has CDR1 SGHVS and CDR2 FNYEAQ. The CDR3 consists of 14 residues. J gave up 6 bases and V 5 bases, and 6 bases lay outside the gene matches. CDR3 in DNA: TGTGCCAGCAGCGAAGGACAGGGATCAAACACCATATATTTT. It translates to CASSEGQGSNTIYF.

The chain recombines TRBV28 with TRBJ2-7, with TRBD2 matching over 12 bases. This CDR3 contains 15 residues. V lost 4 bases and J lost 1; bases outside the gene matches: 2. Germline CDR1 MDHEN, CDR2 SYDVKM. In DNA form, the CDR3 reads TGTGCCAGCAGTTCCGGGACTAGCGGGTCCTACGAGCAGTACTTC. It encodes CASSSGTSGSYEQYF.

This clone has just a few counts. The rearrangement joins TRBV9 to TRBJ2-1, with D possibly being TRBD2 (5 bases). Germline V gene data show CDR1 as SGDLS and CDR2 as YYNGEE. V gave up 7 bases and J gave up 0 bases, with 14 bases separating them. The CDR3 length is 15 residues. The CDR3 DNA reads TGTGCCAGCGCCCGCCGACTAACCTCCTACAATGAGCAGTTCTTC. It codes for CASARRLTSYNEQFF.

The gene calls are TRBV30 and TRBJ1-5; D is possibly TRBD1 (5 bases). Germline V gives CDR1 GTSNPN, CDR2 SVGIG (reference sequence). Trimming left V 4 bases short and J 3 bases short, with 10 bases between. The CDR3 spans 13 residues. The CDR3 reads CAWNRQSNQPQHF. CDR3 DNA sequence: TGTGCCTGGAACCGACAGTCCAATCAGCCCCAGCATTTT.

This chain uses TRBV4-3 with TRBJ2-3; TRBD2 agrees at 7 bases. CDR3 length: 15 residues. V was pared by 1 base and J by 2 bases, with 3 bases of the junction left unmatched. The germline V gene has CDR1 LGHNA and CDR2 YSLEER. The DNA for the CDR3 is TGCGCCAGCAGCCAAGGGGGGGGGTACACAGATACGCAGTATTTT. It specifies CASSQGGGYTDTQYF.

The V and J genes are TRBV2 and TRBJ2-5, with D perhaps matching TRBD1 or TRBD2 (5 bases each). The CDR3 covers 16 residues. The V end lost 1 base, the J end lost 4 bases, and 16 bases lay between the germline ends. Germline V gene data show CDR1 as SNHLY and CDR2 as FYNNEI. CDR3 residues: CASSEEVPGSRETQYF. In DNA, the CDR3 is TGTGCCAGCAGTGAAGAGGTCCCAGGGAGTCGAGAGACCCAGTACTTC.

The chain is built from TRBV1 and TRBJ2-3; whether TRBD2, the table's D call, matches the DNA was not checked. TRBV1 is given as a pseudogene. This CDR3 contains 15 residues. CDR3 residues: CTSQGLAGATDTQYF. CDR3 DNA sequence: TGCACCAGCCAGGGACTAGCGGGGGCCACAGATACGCAGTATTTT.

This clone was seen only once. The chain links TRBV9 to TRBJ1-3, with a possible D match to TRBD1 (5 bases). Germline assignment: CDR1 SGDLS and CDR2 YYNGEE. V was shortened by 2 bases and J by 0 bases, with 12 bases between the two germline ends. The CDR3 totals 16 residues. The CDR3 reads CASSVNRPISGNTIYF. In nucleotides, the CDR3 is TGTGCCAGCAGCGTCAACAGGCCGATCTCTGGAAACACCATATATTTT.

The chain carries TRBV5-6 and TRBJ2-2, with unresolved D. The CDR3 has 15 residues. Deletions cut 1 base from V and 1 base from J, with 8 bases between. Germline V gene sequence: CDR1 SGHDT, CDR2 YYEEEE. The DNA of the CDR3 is TGTGCCAGCAGCTTGTACAGAAGGAACACCGGGGAGCTGTTTTTT. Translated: CASSLYRRNTGELFF.

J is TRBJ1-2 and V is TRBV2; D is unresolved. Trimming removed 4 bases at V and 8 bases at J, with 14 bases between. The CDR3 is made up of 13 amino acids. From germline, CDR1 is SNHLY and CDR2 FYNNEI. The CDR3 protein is CASSVGEIGGYTF. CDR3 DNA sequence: TGTGCCAGCAGTGTTGGTGAGATTGGGGGCTACACCTTC.

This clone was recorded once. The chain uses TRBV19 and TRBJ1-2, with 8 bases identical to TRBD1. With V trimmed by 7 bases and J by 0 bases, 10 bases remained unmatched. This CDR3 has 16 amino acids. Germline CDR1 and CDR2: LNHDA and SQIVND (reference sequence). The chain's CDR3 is CASTLTGDRANYGYTF. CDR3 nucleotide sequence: TGTGCCAGTACCTTGACAGGGGACCGAGCTAACTATGGCTACACCTTC.

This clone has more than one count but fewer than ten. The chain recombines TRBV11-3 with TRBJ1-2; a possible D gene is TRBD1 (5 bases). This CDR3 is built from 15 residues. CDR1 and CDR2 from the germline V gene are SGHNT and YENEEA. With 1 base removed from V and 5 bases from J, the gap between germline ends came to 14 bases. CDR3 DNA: TGTGCCAGCAGCTTAGGCGCAGGGTTTCGGTATGGCTACACCTTC. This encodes CASSLGAGFRYGYTF.

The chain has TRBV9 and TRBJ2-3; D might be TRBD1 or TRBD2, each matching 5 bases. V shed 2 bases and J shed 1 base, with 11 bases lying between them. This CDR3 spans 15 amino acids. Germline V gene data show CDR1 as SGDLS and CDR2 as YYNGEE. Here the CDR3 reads CASSVGTGRTDTQYF. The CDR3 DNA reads TGTGCCAGCAGCGTTGGGACGGGGCGCACAGATACGCAGTATTTT. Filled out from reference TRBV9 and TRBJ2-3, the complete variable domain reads DSGVTQTPKHLITATGQRVTLRCSPRSGDLSVYWYQQSLDQGLQFLIQYYNGEERAKGNILERFSAQQFPDLHSELNLSSLELGDSALYFCASSVGTGRTDTQYFGPGTRLTVL.

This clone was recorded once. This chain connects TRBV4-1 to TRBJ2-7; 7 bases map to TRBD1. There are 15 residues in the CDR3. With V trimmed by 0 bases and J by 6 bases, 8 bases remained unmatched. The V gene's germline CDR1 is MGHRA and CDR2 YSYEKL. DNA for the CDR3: TGCGCCAGCAGCCAAGACACAGGGGTGTTGAGCGAGCAGTACTTC. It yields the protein CASSQDTGVLSEQYF.

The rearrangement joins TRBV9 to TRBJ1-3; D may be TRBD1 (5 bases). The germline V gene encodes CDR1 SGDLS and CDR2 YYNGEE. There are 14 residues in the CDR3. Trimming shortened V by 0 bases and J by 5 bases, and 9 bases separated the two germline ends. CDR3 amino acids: CASSVEAGRNTIYF. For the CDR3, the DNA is TGTGCCAGCAGCGTAGAGGCAGGGAGAAACACCATATATTTT.

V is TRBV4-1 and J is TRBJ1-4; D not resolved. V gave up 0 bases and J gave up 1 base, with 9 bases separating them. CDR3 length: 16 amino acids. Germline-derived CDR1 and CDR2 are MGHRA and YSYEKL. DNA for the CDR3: TGCGCCAGCAGCCAAGATTCTACGGGAACTAATGAAAAACTGTTTTTT. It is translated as CASSQDSTGTNEKLFF.